Listed below are T cell receptor beta chains from one sample, sequenced in a study of radiotherapy plus CTLA-4 blockade in lung cancer. Here immunoSEQ multiplex PCR was the method, and the copy in TCRdb shows in-frame clones only, minus some. The profile shows tens of thousands of clones, more than 75% of them singletons. The sample in question was peripheral blood, obtained from a patient treated with radiotherapy plus ipilimumab. These receptors came from a human donor with non-small cell lung cancer who had a complete response to radiotherapy plus ipilimumab. Both conserved end residues are part of each CDR3. A D gene is named only where the DNA matches it firmly. Clone size is not always given. Where it is, it says once, few, many or a class for expanded clones.

clone_size: -
d_call: -
j_call: TRBJ1-5
v_call: TRBV30
cdr3_nt: TGTGCCTGGAGTGTAGGTGGGCATAGCAATCAGCCCCAGCATTTT
cdr3_aa: CAWSVGGHSNQPQHF

clone_size: few
d_call: -
j_call: TRBJ1-1
v_call: TRBV6-5
cdr3_nt: TGTGCCAGCATCTATGTGGGACGAGCTTTCTTT
cdr3_aa: CASIYVGRAFF

clone_size: -
d_call: -
j_call: TRBJ1-5
v_call: TRBV7-9
cdr3_nt: TGTGCCAGCAGCTTAGACAGTGGATTGAGCAATCAGCCCCAGCATTTT
cdr3_aa: CASSLDSGLSNQPQHF

clone_size: once
d_call: -
j_call: TRBJ1-2
v_call: TRBV20-1
cdr3_nt: TGCAGTGCTAGTGGTCTTCACGGCTACACCTTC
cdr3_aa: CSASGLHGYTF

clone_size: -
d_call: -
j_call: TRBJ1-6
v_call: TRBV27
cdr3_nt: TGTGCCAGCAGTTTAAACTATTTTGATTCACCCCTCCACTTT
cdr3_aa: CASSLNYFDSPLHF

clone_size: -
d_call: -
j_call: TRBJ1-6
v_call: TRBV5-6
cdr3_nt: TGTGCCAGCAGCTTGTCTTGGCAGTATACAACCTATAATTCACCCCTCCACTTT
cdr3_aa: CASSLSWQYTTYNSPLHF

clone_size: -
d_call: TRBD2
j_call: TRBJ2-1
v_call: TRBV30
cdr3_nt: TGTGCCTGGGGACTAGCGGGAGGGTACAATGAGCAGTTCTTC
cdr3_aa: CAWGLAGGYNEQFF

clone_size: -
d_call: TRBD1
j_call: TRBJ2-2
v_call: TRBV30
cdr3_nt: TGTGCCTGGACACAGGGGACGGACACCGGGGAGCTGTTTTTT
cdr3_aa: CAWTQGTDTGELFF

clone_size: -
d_call: TRBD2
j_call: TRBJ2-5
v_call: TRBV25-1
cdr3_nt: TGTGCCAGCAGTCACCGAAAGGCGGGAGTATCGGAGACCCAGTACTTC
cdr3_aa: CASSHRKAGVSETQYF

clone_size: -
d_call: -
j_call: TRBJ2-3
v_call: TRBV12-5
cdr3_nt: TGTGCTAGTGGTTTATCCCGCACAGATACGCAGTATTTT
cdr3_aa: CASGLSRTDTQYF

clone_size: -
d_call: TRBD1
j_call: TRBJ2-2
v_call: TRBV19
cdr3_nt: TGTGCCAGTAGCTGGACAGGGGGCAACACCGGGGAGCTGTTTTTT
cdr3_aa: CASSWTGGNTGELFF

clone_size: -
d_call: -
j_call: TRBJ2-1
v_call: TRBV25-1
cdr3_nt: TGTGCCAGCAGTCGACGACAGAGTGCCCGGTCGAATGAGCAGTTCTTC
cdr3_aa: CASSRRQSARSNEQFF

clone_size: -
d_call: -
j_call: TRBJ1-6
v_call: TRBV5-6
cdr3_nt: TGTGCCAGCAGCTTGGATGAGGGATCTGATAATTCACCCCTCCACTTT
cdr3_aa: CASSLDEGSDNSPLHF

clone_size: -
d_call: -
j_call: TRBJ2-1
v_call: TRBV6-5
cdr3_nt: TGTGCCAGCTCCAATGGGCGGAAACACAATGAGCAGTTCTTC
cdr3_aa: CASSNGRKHNEQFF

clone_size: -
d_call: -
j_call: TRBJ1-4
v_call: TRBV4-1
cdr3_nt: TGCGCCAGCAGCCCAAGGACGGATGGTTACAATGAAAAACTGTTTTTT
cdr3_aa: CASSPRTDGYNEKLFF

clone_size: -
d_call: TRBD1
j_call: TRBJ2-2
v_call: TRBV4-1
cdr3_nt: TGCGCCAGCAGCCAAGATCTGAGACAGGGGGCGGCCGGGGAGCTGTTTTTT
cdr3_aa: CASSQDLRQGAAGELFF

clone_size: -
d_call: -
j_call: TRBJ2-5
v_call: TRBV30
cdr3_nt: TGTGCCTGGAGTCAGGGGCTGATCGAGACCCAGTACTTC
cdr3_aa: CAWSQGLIETQYF

clone_size: many
d_call: TRBD2
j_call: TRBJ2-5
v_call: TRBV10-3
cdr3_nt: TGTGCCTGCGGGGGGGCTTCCGAGACCCAGTACTTC
cdr3_aa: CACGGASETQYF

clone_size: -
d_call: -
j_call: TRBJ2-3
v_call: TRBV9
cdr3_nt: TGTGCCAGCAGCGTAGGAGGTAATACGCAGTATTTT
cdr3_aa: CASSVGGNTQYF

clone_size: few
d_call: -
j_call: TRBJ2-5
v_call: TRBV6-5
cdr3_nt: TGTGCCAGCAGCCAAGGACTAGAGACCCAGTACTTC
cdr3_aa: CASSQGLETQYF

clone_size: -
d_call: TRBD2
j_call: TRBJ2-3
v_call: TRBV5-1
cdr3_nt: TGCGCCAGCAGCCCGGGACTAGCTCGTACAGATACGCAGTATTTT
cdr3_aa: CASSPGLARTDTQYF

clone_size: -
d_call: -
j_call: TRBJ1-5
v_call: TRBV7-9
cdr3_nt: TGTGCCAGCAGCTTTGGGCAGCCCAATCAGCCCCAGCATTTT
cdr3_aa: CASSFGQPNQPQHF

clone_size: -
d_call: -
j_call: TRBJ1-5
v_call: TRBV18
cdr3_nt: TGTGCCAGCTCACCTGGGGAGATTAGCAATCAGCCCCAGCATTTT
cdr3_aa: CASSPGEISNQPQHF

clone_size: once
d_call: -
j_call: TRBJ1-2
v_call: TRBV10-1
cdr3_nt: TGCGCCAGCAGTGAGAGTAGGGATTTTGGCTACACCTTC
cdr3_aa: CASSESRDFGYTF

clone_size: -
d_call: TRBD1
j_call: TRBJ2-4
v_call: TRBV29-1
cdr3_nt: TGCAGCGTGCCCGGCCCGACAGGGAGCTTAGCCAAAAACATTCAGTACTTC
cdr3_aa: CSVPGPTGSLAKNIQYF

clone_size: -
d_call: TRBD1
j_call: TRBJ1-5
v_call: TRBV4-2
cdr3_nt: TGTGCCAGCAGCCATTCCGACAACAGGGGAAGCAATCAGCCCCAGCATTTT
cdr3_aa: CASSHSDNRGSNQPQHF

clone_size: -
d_call: -
j_call: TRBJ1-4
v_call: TRBV18
cdr3_nt: TGTGCCAGCTCCCCCGGGGAAAGAGGTGAAAAACTGTTTTTT
cdr3_aa: CASSPGERGEKLFF

clone_size: -
d_call: -
j_call: TRBJ2-5
v_call: TRBV12-5
cdr3_nt: TGTGCTAGTGGCAAGTCGTACCAAGAGACCCAGTACTTC
cdr3_aa: CASGKSYQETQYF

clone_size: -
d_call: -
j_call: TRBJ1-4
v_call: TRBV20-1
cdr3_nt: TGCAGTGTTCTTGGGGAAAAACTGTTTTTT
cdr3_aa: CSVLGEKLFF

clone_size: -
d_call: -
j_call: TRBJ1-1
v_call: TRBV2
cdr3_nt: TGTGCCAGCAGTGTATACACTGAAGCTTTCTTT
cdr3_aa: CASSVYTEAFF

clone_size: -
d_call: -
j_call: TRBJ2-7
v_call: TRBV30
cdr3_nt: TGTGCCTGGAGTGTAGAGGGGGGCTCTTACGAGCAGTACTTC
cdr3_aa: CAWSVEGGSYEQYF

clone_size: -
d_call: TRBD1
j_call: TRBJ1-1
v_call: TRBV27
cdr3_nt: TGTGCCAGCAGTTTGCGAAGGGACAGGGCGAACACTGAAGCTTTCTTT
cdr3_aa: CASSLRRDRANTEAFF

clone_size: -
d_call: -
j_call: TRBJ2-7
v_call: TRBV5-1
cdr3_nt: TGCGCCAGCAGCTCTTCCGACACCTACGAGCAGTACTTC
cdr3_aa: CASSSSDTYEQYF

clone_size: -
d_call: -
j_call: TRBJ2-5
v_call: TRBV5-1
cdr3_nt: TGCGCCAGCAGCTTGGTCTGGGGGGCAGAGGAGACCCAGTACTTC
cdr3_aa: CASSLVWGAEETQYF

clone_size: -
d_call: TRBD1
j_call: TRBJ2-7
v_call: TRBV9
cdr3_nt: TGTGCCAGCAGCGTAACCGGACAGGGGGCTAGCGAGCAGTACTTC
cdr3_aa: CASSVTGQGASEQYF

clone_size: -
d_call: TRBD1
j_call: TRBJ1-2
v_call: TRBV2
cdr3_nt: TGTGCCAGCATTAGGGACAGGGAAAAAGGCTACACCTTC
cdr3_aa: CASIRDREKGYTF

clone_size: -
d_call: -
j_call: TRBJ2-3
v_call: TRBV5-1
cdr3_nt: TGCGCCAGCAGCTTGATGGGTGGTACAGATACGCAGTATTTT
cdr3_aa: CASSLMGGTDTQYF

clone_size: -
d_call: TRBD1
j_call: TRBJ1-1
v_call: TRBV4-1
cdr3_nt: TGCGCCAGCAGCCAGTTAGCGAGTCCCGGGACAGGGGGTGGCACTGAAGCTTTCTTT
cdr3_aa: CASSQLASPGTGGGTEAFF

clone_size: -
d_call: TRBD1
j_call: TRBJ1-2
v_call: TRBV29-1
cdr3_nt: TGCAGCGTCGCCGGGGACAGGGGGCCTCCGCTCTATGGCTACACCTTC
cdr3_aa: CSVAGDRGPPLYGYTF

clone_size: few
d_call: TRBD1
j_call: TRBJ1-5
v_call: TRBV15
cdr3_nt: TGTGCCACCAGCATAAGACAGGGTTTGGAAGTACCCCAGCATTTT
cdr3_aa: CATSIRQGLEVPQHF

clone_size: -
d_call: TRBD2
j_call: TRBJ2-5
v_call: TRBV7-6
cdr3_nt: TGTGCCAGCAGCCTTTTCACTAGCGGGGCCCGCGAGACCCAGTACTTC
cdr3_aa: CASSLFTSGARETQYF

clone_size: -
d_call: -
j_call: TRBJ2-1
v_call: TRBV2
cdr3_nt: TGTGCCAGCAGTGAGGCGGTCCGGAGGGGGCCCGTCTTC
cdr3_aa: CASSEAVRRGPVF

clone_size: -
d_call: -
j_call: TRBJ2-5
v_call: TRBV11-2
cdr3_nt: TGTGCCAGCAGCCCAGGACCGGACCAAGAGACCCAGTACTTC
cdr3_aa: CASSPGPDQETQYF

clone_size: -
d_call: TRBD1
j_call: TRBJ1-4
v_call: TRBV18
cdr3_nt: TGTGCCAGCTCCCCCGGACAGGGAGGTGTTGAAAAACTGTTTTTT
cdr3_aa: CASSPGQGGVEKLFF

clone_size: few
d_call: -
j_call: TRBJ1-2
v_call: TRBV18
cdr3_nt: TGTGCCAGCTCACCATTGACGGAAAACTATGGCTACACCTTC
cdr3_aa: CASSPLTENYGYTF

clone_size: few
d_call: TRBD2
j_call: TRBJ2-1
v_call: TRBV7-2
cdr3_nt: TGTGCCAGCAGCTTAGCGAGCGGGGGGGCCGGTGAGCAGTTCTTC
cdr3_aa: CASSLASGGAGEQFF

clone_size: -
d_call: TRBD1
j_call: TRBJ1-2
v_call: TRBV6-5
cdr3_nt: TGTGCCAGCAGTTCCCCGGGACAGGGCAATGGCTACACCTTC
cdr3_aa: CASSSPGQGNGYTF

clone_size: few
d_call: -
j_call: TRBJ1-6
v_call: TRBV9
cdr3_nt: TGTGCCAGCAGCGTAGTACAGGAAAATTCACCCCTCCACTTT
cdr3_aa: CASSVVQENSPLHF

clone_size: medium-sized
d_call: TRBD1
j_call: TRBJ2-7
v_call: TRBV5-1
cdr3_nt: TGCGCCAGCAGCTCGGGGACGGGACAGAGTTACTACGAGCAGTACTTC
cdr3_aa: CASSSGTGQSYYEQYF

clone_size: -
d_call: -
j_call: TRBJ1-2
v_call: TRBV7-2
cdr3_nt: TGTGCCAGCAGGTGGGCACAGGAGACCTATGGCTACACCTTC
cdr3_aa: CASRWAQETYGYTF

clone_size: -
d_call: -
j_call: TRBJ1-5
v_call: TRBV19
cdr3_nt: TGTGCCAGTAGTACCTCGTTTGGGGGCAGGGAGGGCGGAGGGCATTTT
cdr3_aa: CASSTSFGGREGGGHF

clone_size: -
d_call: TRBD2
j_call: TRBJ2-3
v_call: TRBV9
cdr3_nt: TGTGCCAGCAGCGTAGGCCTAGCGGGGACCCTAATCACAGATACGCAGTATTTT
cdr3_aa: CASSVGLAGTLITDTQYF

clone_size: -
d_call: -
j_call: TRBJ2-3
v_call: TRBV14
cdr3_nt: TGTGCCAGCAGCCAAGGTTCAGGGATGAAGACAGATACGCAGTATTTT
cdr3_aa: CASSQGSGMKTDTQYF